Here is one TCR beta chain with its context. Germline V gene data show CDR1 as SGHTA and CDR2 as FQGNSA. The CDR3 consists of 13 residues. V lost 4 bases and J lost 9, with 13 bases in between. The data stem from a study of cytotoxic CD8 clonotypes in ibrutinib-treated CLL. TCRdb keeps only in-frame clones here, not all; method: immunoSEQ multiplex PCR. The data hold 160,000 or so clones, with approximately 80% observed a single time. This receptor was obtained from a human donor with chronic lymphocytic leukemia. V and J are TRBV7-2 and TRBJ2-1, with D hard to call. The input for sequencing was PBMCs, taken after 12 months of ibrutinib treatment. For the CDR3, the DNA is TGTGCCAGCAGCTCCAGTCTGGCGGCTGAGCAGTTCTTC. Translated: CASSSSLAAEQFF.